The source of this T cell receptor (beta chain) is a study of blood T cell repertoires in COVID-19. CDR1 is SGHRS, CDR2 YFSETQ, per germline. Trimming shortened V by 1 base and J by 6 bases, and 18 bases separated the two germline ends. This CDR3 region has 16 residues. Clones were read by immunoSEQ multiplex PCR, and TCRdb kept only the in-frame ones, dropping some. The table includes about 110,000 clones, around 90% detected once. The rearrangement joins TRBV5-1 to TRBJ2-3; possibly TRBD1 for D (8 bases). The receptor was isolated from a human donor in a cohort sampled during active COVID-19. Sequencing used peripheral blood. For the CDR3, the DNA is TGCGCCAGCAGCTTGAGCGGGACAGGAGGAGCGGATACGCAGTATTTT. Translation: CASSLSGTGGADTQYF.